This paragraph covers one T cell receptor (beta chain) sequence. The target of this receptor is not known. The record has no base qualities; no much larger clone is one base away. This sample was included in a study of cytomegalovirus exposure and HLA in healthy donors (dated by TCRdb to 2016 to 2017). In terms of the full investigation: An earlier analysis of roughly 610 of the donors reported 250 to 350 Gb of sequence data and approximately 120 million unique TCR beta sequences obtained from around 180 million T cells. An early release covering around 630 HLA-typed donors comprised about 300 gigabases of sequencing data and approximately 80 million unique TCR sequences. The study combined high-throughput TCR immunosequencing, statistical association of individual TCRs with disease status, and machine learning to predict cytomegalovirus infection status. Alongside the repertoire data, information on donor age, sex, ethnicity and CMV serostatus was compiled. All discovery cohort repertoires had been generated using a single sequencing platform. On average, around 240,000 unique TCR beta nucleotide sequences were sequenced per donor among some 420 genotyped donors of the cohort, with 15% to 20% of those sequences being non-productive. To study patterns of TCR occurrence, a later analysis re-analyzed previously published TCR beta repertoires from around 660 donors and added high-resolution HLA genotyping. Of the roughly 400 genotyped donors, over 65% fell in the genetic ancestry cluster associated with self-reported Caucasian donors. In a later genetic analysis, genome-wide SNP genotypes for 398 of the 666 donors were used, and that subset was treated as a discovery cohort. HLA typing covered class I and class II loci at four-digit resolution. Using immunosequencing, the study profiled T cell repertoires from approximately 700 subjects and related those repertoires to cytomegalovirus serostatus. Because of strong linkage in the cohort, five DR-DQ haplotypes were treated as single units for association and clustering. Rather than using new phenotypic data, the later analysis identified candidate immune exposures from TCR beta sequences and from how often those sequences occurred across donors. Along with the approximately 700-subject first cohort, a separate validation cohort of more than 90 different subjects was used. The number of donors typed differed by locus, with roughly 629-640 for A, B, C, DRB1 and DQB1, more than 500 for DQA1, nearly 610 for DPA1, and 472 for DPB1. In an earlier analysis of 587 of the donors, high-throughput TCR beta sequencing was used to judge whether each TCR beta V gene segment behaved as functional or pseudogenic. The study aimed to test whether cataloging public T cell receptors could reveal signatures of past pathogen exposure. Summary of the overall study and its limitations: V-gene and J-gene trimming of TCR beta chains was associated with a missense DCLRE1C variant in a later genetic analysis, and the association was replicated in an independent cohort. The sequencing pipeline was judged likely to have produced a cluster of highly shared sequence variants as a technical artifact. HLA typing was unavailable for some donors at each locus, so association tests used only the typed subset. A few of the identified cytomegalovirus-associated TCR beta chains were confirmed in vitro to be specific for cytomegalovirus antigens. Specific HLA alleles were associated with 15,000 to 20,000 TCR beta sequences at a false discovery rate of 0.05 in a later analysis. In an earlier analysis of around 600 of the donors, most TCR beta V segments appeared in productive rearrangements about 90% or about 30% of the time, broadly matching IMGT annotations. Roughly uniform sequencing depth across donors was assumed in presence/absence analyses, although this assumption may not hold. Across donors, most TCR sequences were observed very rarely, whereas some public TCRs were present in many individuals. In a later analysis, HLA-associated TCR beta chains were found to be more clonally expanded and to have lower generation probabilities than equally common non-associated chains. A total of roughly 160 TCR beta chains were listed by the study as associated with cytomegalovirus. A later analysis reported that several top co-occurrence clusters appeared linked to parvovirus B19, influenza, CMV and Epstein-Barr virus. Correlated functional status among segregating V segments might reflect linkage disequilibrium, but an unknown experimental factor could not be ruled out. When HLA alleles, especially DR and DQ, strongly co-occurred, attributing TCR associations to individual alleles was difficult. It was suggested by the authors that the approach could potentially be generalized to other disease states and immunological phenotypes. Compared with the roughly 670-donor mean, donors in an Asian-associated ancestry cluster had fewer N-insertions in productive TCRs, according to a later genetic analysis. This cohort had only TCR beta chains sequenced, and the lack of alpha or paired-chain data limited which features could be detected. Most CMV-associated TCR beta chains appeared to be HLA-restricted in a later analysis, and the HLA associations seemed to be driven largely by CMV exposure. Cytomegalovirus status was reported to be diagnosed by the classifier with high specificity and sensitivity in both the original and validation cohorts. The earlier analysis of some 540 of the donors excluded some 16 rarely observed V segments, including chromosome 9 orphons, because counts were too low. CMV serostatus was the only immune exposure information available for the cohort. A further reported finding was that TCR beta sequences accurately predicted the HLA-A and HLA-B alleles for most subjects in the first cohort. The 87-base-pair reads could not distinguish some IMGT-functional V segments, including TRBV6-2 and TRBV6-3, so those segments were excluded. According to a later analysis, TCR association rates differed among HLA loci, with DRB1 alleles showing the most associated TCRs and HLA-C alleles showing the fewest.

The cohort comprised 670 or so healthy bone marrow donors. Cohort members were all nominally healthy when sampled, although unrecorded immune exposures were likely present. The donor was CMV seropositive and was included in the group of 289 seropositive cohort members. Each donor provided a peripheral blood sample, and peripheral blood mononuclear cells were used for TCR beta sequencing. The Qiagen DNeasy Blood Extraction Kit was used to extract genomic DNA from the blood cell samples. The receptor library was made with the immunoSEQ multiplex PCR assay. For the multiplex PCR, a mixture combining 60 forward primers for TCR Vbeta segments and 13 reverse primers for TCR Jbeta segments was used. Amplification of the CDR3 region of rearranged TCR beta genes was performed with a multiplex PCR assay on genomic DNA. The amplified TCR beta libraries were sequenced on the Illumina HiSeq System as 87-base-pair reads. The source study handled its data this way. In a later analysis, roughly 80 million unique TCR beta chains were counted across the 690 or so repertoires, and about 9.9 million of these chains were shared by at least two donors. Raw reads were error-corrected and collapsed into unique sequences by a nearest-neighbor algorithm in which closely related sequences were merged to remove PCR and sequencing errors. V, D and J gene segments were assigned by aligning CDR3 sequences to IMGT reference sequences. For a sequence to be retained, a match of at least six nucleotides to both a V gene segment and a J gene segment was required. Rearrangements were classified as productive when the CDR3 lacked stop codons and remained in frame with V and J, and all other rearrangements were classified as non-productive. CDR3 was defined by IMGT convention, running from the second conserved V-encoded cysteine to the conserved J-encoded phenylalanine. Sequences without an unambiguous match to a single V gene segment were excluded from the earlier analysis of 500 to 700 of the donors. In an earlier analysis of about 590 of the donors, a V segment was called functional when productive rearrangements were above 56.7%, and segregating when the standard deviation between donors exceeded 5%. To diagnose cytomegalovirus status from the catalog of TCR beta chain sequences, a statistical classification framework was built. In a later analysis, TCR nucleotide sequences were compared against IMGT/GENE-DB human TR gene sequences so that V and J genes could be assigned. Using the TCRdist pipeline, a later analysis assigned CDR3 sequences along with most-parsimonious VDJ recombination scenarios. A later analysis defined each TCR beta chain by its CDR3 amino acid sequence plus V-gene family, and excluded reads lacking a unique V-gene family. A later analysis removed 592 highly shared, low-generation-probability nucleotide sequences to deal with suspected cross-contamination and a sequencing artifact. In a later analysis, a clonal expansion index was calculated for each public chain from normalized within-repertoire ranks of inferred template counts. Generation probabilities in a later analysis came from a VDJ recombination model fitted to out-of-frame rearrangements, and those results were checked against IGoR. Hypergeometric tests were used in a later analysis to score TCR-TCR, TCR-HLA and TCR-CMV co-occurrence, with a repertoire-size bias correction applied to the TCR pairs. In a later analysis, false discovery rates were estimated by permuting HLA or CMV assignments 20 times. In a later analysis, co-occurring TCRs were grouped using DBSCAN, and TCRdist sequence similarity was added for clustering within HLA-allele-positive subsets. Co-occurrence clustering excluded repertoires with fewer than 30,000 or more than 120,000 public chains, plus five with anomalous nucleotide sharing. In its TCRdb copy, this immuneACCESS table keeps in-frame sequences only and misses some clones. Where compared with another copy, unresolved V genes explain less than half of these, and the others have no known cause. The D gene and trimming were derived from the DNA, and the V and J assignments and clone size from that table. Present in this sample are around 120,000 clones, approximately 70% of which were seen just once. The ten most abundant clones make up about 11% of the sample.

CDR1 and CDR2 are drawn from the germline V gene: KGHSH, LQKENI. Trimming at the junction amounts to 3 bases on V and 4 bases on J, and the germline ends lie 3 bases apart. From the cysteine through the phenylalanine, the CDR3 covers 11 amino acids. Of all the DNA, just the CDR3 is kept, 33 bases in frame from base 1. The chain joins TRBV18 to TRBJ2-5; the D gene identity is not certain. The sequence came from a man aged 35-49 years in good health and CMV-seropositive. Sequenced input: PBMCs. The CDR3 has the sequence CASSPGETQYF. The DNA is TGTGCCAGCTCACCCGGAGAGACCCAGTACTTC.